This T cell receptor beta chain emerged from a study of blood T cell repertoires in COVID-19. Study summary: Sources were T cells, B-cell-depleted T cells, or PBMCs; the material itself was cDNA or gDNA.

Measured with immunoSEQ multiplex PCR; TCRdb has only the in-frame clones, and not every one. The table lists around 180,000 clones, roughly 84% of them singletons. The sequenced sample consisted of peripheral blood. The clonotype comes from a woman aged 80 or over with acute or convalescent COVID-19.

Here the CDR3 DNA reads TGCGCCAGCAGCTTAAGCGGGGGCTTGTACCAAGAGACCCAGTACTTC. This encodes CASSLSGGLYQETQYF. The chain recombines TRBV5-1 with TRBJ2-5; 8 positions agree with TRBD2. V shed 2 bases and J 0 bases; nucleotides not matched to a gene: 6. CDR1 and CDR2 (germline): SGHRS, YFSETQ. The CDR3 covers 16 residues.